This entry lists 16 T cell receptor beta chains sequenced from one sample in a study of blood T cell repertoires in COVID-19. Sequencing used immunoSEQ multiplex PCR; TCRdb keeps in-frame clones, though not all of them. The sample yields 150,000 to 200,000 clones, over 70% seen once. Sequences were obtained from peripheral blood. The receptor source for this set is a man in his 60s with active or convalescent COVID-19.

The chain joins TRBV18 to TRBJ2-1; TRBD2 agrees at 8 bases. From germline, CDR1 is KGHSH and CDR2 LQKENI. The trim removed 2 bases at V and 3 bases at J, leaving 3 bases unmatched. This CDR3 is built from 15 residues. This chain's CDR3 is CASSPSGRFYNEQFF. In DNA form, the CDR3 reads TGTGCCAGCTCACCAAGCGGGAGATTCTACAATGAGCAGTTCTTC.

In regard to this clone: At one boundary the junction diverges from the germline segment, which might be a read error. The gene calls are TRBV9 and TRBJ2-5, with TRBD2 identical over 9 bases. The CDR3 consists of 15 residues. CDR1 and CDR2 from the germline V gene are SGDLS and YYNGEE. DNA for the CDR3: TGTGCCAGCACCGTAGAGGGGACTAGCTCGGAGACCCAGTACTTC. It is translated as CASTVEGTSSETQYF.

J is TRBJ2-1 and V is TRBV7-2; 11 bases align to TRBD2. V trimming: 2 bases; J trimming: 2 bases; junction bases outside the gene matches: 5. The V gene's germline CDR1 is SGHTA and CDR2 FQGNSA. The CDR3 spans 17 residues. CDR3 nucleotides: TGTGCCAGCAGCTTACAGACTAGCGGGACAACCTACAATGAGCAGTTCTTC. Translating gives CASSLQTSGTTYNEQFF.

The gene calls are TRBV7-6 and TRBJ2-3; 8 nucleotides agree with TRBD2. The CDR3 has 14 amino acids. Trimming at V came to 5 bases and at J to 6 bases, leaving 7 bases not matched to a gene. The V gene's germline CDR1 is SGHVS and CDR2 FNYEAQ. CDR3 bases: TGTGCCAGCAGCCCCGGGGGGGGTAGTGATACGCAGTATTTT. Amino acid sequence: CASSPGGGSDTQYF.

This chain uses TRBV18 with TRBJ2-7; possibly TRBD2 for D (6 bases). The CDR3 is made up of 13 amino acids. V lost 4 bases and J lost 3, with 10 bases in between. Germline CDR1 and CDR2: KGHSH and LQKENI. DNA for the CDR3: TGTGCCAGCTCACAGCTGGGGGGCTACGAGCAGTACTTC. It is translated as CASSQLGGYEQYF.

This sequence joins TRBV14 and TRBJ1-2; 9 nucleotides match TRBD1. V was clipped by 1 base and J by 1 base; unmatched bases: 7. CDR3 length equals 17 residues. CDR1 is SGHDN, CDR2 FVKESK, per germline. The CDR3 spells CASSQAQGAAVNYGYTF. CDR3 bases: TGTGCCAGCAGCCAAGCACAGGGGGCTGCAGTTAACTATGGCTACACCTTC.

V gene TRBV19 combines with J gene TRBJ2-7, with TRBD1 as a possible D gene (6 bases). The CDR3 sequence is 16 residues long. Trimming removed 5 bases at V and 4 bases at J, with 21 bases between. Germline V lookup: CDR1 LNHDA, CDR2 SQIVND (reference sequence). CDR3: CASSLAYGQLSYEQYF. In nucleotides, the CDR3 is TGTGCCAGTAGTTTGGCCTACGGACAGCTCTCGTACGAGCAGTACTTC.

This clone was counted between two and nine times. The chain carries TRBV28 and TRBJ2-2; D is possibly TRBD1 (6 bases). The CDR3 runs 13 residues. Looked up from germline, CDR1 is MDHEN and CDR2 is SYDVKM. V lost 5 bases, J lost 5 bases, and 9 bases lay in between. Written as DNA, the CDR3 is TGTGCCAGCAGTATACAGGGTACCGGGGAGCTGTTTTTT. Protein product: CASSIQGTGELFF.

The chain carries TRBV29-1 and TRBJ2-1, with TRBD2 matching over 14 bases. Trimming took 7 bases from V and 7 from J; bases not matched to a gene: 6. The length of the CDR3 is 14 residues. Germline-derived CDR1 and CDR2 are SQVTM and ANQGSEA. CDR3 DNA sequence: TGCAGCGCCGGGACTAGCGGGAGTGGTAATGAGCAGTTCTTC. This gives the protein CSAGTSGSGNEQFF.

The rearrangement links TRBV6-5 to TRBJ2-5, with 8 bases fitting TRBD1. The CDR3 length is 13 residues. J was trimmed by 5 bases and V by 6 bases; bases with no gene match: 5. Germline CDR1 MNHEY, CDR2 SVGAGI. The DNA of the CDR3 is TGTGCCAGCAGCCCGACAGGGGTCGAGACCCAGTACTTC. Protein product: CASSPTGVETQYF.

This clone appeared a few times. The gene calls are TRBV27 and TRBJ1-6; D gene uncertain. The germline V gene encodes CDR1 MNHEY and CDR2 SMNVEV (reference sequence). The CDR3 has 19 residues. V was clipped by 1 base and J by 0 bases, with 16 bases between them. The DNA for the CDR3 is TGTGCCAGCAGTTTATATACCCCCCTCGGGAGCTCCTATAATTCACCCCTCCACTTT. Its protein product is CASSLYTPLGSSYNSPLHF.

V is TRBV7-8 and J is TRBJ1-5; possible D gene TRBD1, 6 bases. The CDR3 loop spans 15 amino acids. Germline values: CDR1 SGHVS, CDR2 FQNEAQ. Trimming removed 0 bases at V and 3 bases at J, with 9 bases between. As DNA, the CDR3 is TGTGCCAGCAGCTTAGCGCGGGGGCCCAATCAGCCCCAGCATTTT. Translated, it gives CASSLARGPNQPQHF.

The gene calls are TRBV29-1 and TRBJ2-7, with 12 bases fitting TRBD2. Germline V gene data show CDR1 as SQVTM and CDR2 as ANQGSEA. The CDR3 runs to 13 residues. J was trimmed by 2 bases and V by 6 bases; bases with no gene match: 2. The CDR3, as DNA: TGCAGCGTCCTAGCGGGAGGGGCCTACGAGCAGTACTTC. Encoded protein: CSVLAGGAYEQYF.

This clone was counted only a few times. Here the CDR3 reads CASSATGRYTF. DNA for the CDR3: TGTGCCAGCAGCGCGACAGGGCGCTACACCTTC. The chain combines TRBV9 with TRBJ1-2, with 7 bases aligning to TRBD1. The germline CDR1 and CDR2 sequences are SGDLS and YYNGEE. V trimming: 3 bases; J trimming: 9 bases; junction bases outside the gene matches: 2. This CDR3 is 11 amino acids long.

The rearrangement links TRBV19 to TRBJ2-3, with D maybe TRBD1 (6 bases). Germline CDR1 LNHDA, CDR2 SQIVND (reference sequence). Trimming took 5 bases from V and 3 from J, leaving 15 bases between them. This CDR3 comprises 15 residues. The CDR3 nucleotides are TGTGCCAGTAGTCTATCCCAGGGGCGAACAGATACGCAGTATTTT. Its protein is CASSLSQGRTDTQYF.

The chain has TRBV15 and TRBJ2-5, with D possibly being TRBD2 (6 bases). The V gene lost 0 bases and the J gene lost 1 base, with 9 bases spanning the gap. Germline V gene lookup returns CDR1 LNHNV and CDR2 YYDKDF (reference sequence). The CDR3 has 15 residues. The CDR3 region has the DNA TGTGCCACCAGCAGAGAGGGACTCATCCAAGAGACCCAGTACTTC. It yields the protein CATSREGLIQETQYF.